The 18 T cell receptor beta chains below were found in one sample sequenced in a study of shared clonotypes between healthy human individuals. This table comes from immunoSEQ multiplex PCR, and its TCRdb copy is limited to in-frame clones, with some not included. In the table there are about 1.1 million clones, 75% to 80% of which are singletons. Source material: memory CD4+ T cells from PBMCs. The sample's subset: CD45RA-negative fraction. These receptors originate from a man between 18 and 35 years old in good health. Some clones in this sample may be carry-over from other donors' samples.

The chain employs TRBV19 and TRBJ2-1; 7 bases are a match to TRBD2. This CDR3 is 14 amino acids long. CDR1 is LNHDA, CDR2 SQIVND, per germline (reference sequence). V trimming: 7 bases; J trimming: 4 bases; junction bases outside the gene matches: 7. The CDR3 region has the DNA TGTGCCAGTAACCCTAGCGGAAATTACAATGAGCAGTTCTTC. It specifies CASNPSGNYNEQFF.

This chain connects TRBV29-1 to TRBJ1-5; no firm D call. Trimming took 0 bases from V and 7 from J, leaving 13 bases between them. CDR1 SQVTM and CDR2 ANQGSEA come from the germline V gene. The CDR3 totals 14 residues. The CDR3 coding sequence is TGCAGCGTTGAAGATCTCGGCCCTGAACAGCCCCAGCATTTT. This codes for CSVEDLGPEQPQHF.

The DNA for the CDR3 is TGTGCCAGCACCCTCGCCTCCGGGGGCACAGATACGCAGTATTTT. It is translated as CASTLASGGTDTQYF. The chain combines TRBV7-9 with TRBJ2-3; possible D gene TRBD2, 5 bases. Germline CDR1 is SEHNR and CDR2 is FQNEAQ (reference sequence). This CDR3 has 15 residues. Trimming removed 7 bases from V and 1 base from J, with 15 bases in between.

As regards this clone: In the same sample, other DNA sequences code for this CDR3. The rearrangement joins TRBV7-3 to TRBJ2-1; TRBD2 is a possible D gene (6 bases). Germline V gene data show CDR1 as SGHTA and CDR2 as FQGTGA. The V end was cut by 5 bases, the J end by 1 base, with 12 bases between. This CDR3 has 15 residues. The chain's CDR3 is CASSRVADSYNEQFF. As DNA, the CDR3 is TGTGCCAGCAGCCGTGTAGCGGATTCCTACAATGAGCAGTTCTTC.

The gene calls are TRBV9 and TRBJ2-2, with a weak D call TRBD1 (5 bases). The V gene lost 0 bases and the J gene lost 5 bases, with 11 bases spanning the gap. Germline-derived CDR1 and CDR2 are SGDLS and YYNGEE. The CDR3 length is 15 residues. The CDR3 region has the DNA TGTGCCAGCAGCGTAGGCGGACACTATACCGGGGAGCTGTTTTTT. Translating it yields CASSVGGHYTGELFF. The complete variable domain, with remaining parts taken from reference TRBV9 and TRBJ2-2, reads DSGVTQTPKHLITATGQRVTLRCSPRSGDLSVYWYQQSLDQGLQFLIQYYNGEERAKGNILERFSAQQFPDLHSELNLSSLELGDSALYFCASSVGGHYTGELFFGEGSRLTVL.

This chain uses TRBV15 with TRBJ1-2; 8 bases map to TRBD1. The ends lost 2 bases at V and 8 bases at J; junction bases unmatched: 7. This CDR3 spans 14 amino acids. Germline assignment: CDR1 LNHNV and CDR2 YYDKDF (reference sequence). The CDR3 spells CATSRNQGAVGYTF. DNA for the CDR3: TGTGCCACCAGCAGAAACCAGGGGGCGGTAGGCTACACCTTC.

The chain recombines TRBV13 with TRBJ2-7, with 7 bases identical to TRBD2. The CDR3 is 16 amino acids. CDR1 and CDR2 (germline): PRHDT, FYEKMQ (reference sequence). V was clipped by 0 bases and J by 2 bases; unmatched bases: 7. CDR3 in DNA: TGTGCCAGCAGCTTAGGAGGGGCGGGAGCCCCCTACGAGCAGTACTTC. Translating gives CASSLGGAGAPYEQYF.

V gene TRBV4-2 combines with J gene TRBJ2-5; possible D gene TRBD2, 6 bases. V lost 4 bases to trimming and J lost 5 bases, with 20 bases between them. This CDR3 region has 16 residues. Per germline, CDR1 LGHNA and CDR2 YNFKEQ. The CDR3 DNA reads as TGTGCCAGCAGCCCAACAACCGGGAGTCGGAAGGAGACCCAGTACTTC. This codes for CASSPTTGSRKETQYF.

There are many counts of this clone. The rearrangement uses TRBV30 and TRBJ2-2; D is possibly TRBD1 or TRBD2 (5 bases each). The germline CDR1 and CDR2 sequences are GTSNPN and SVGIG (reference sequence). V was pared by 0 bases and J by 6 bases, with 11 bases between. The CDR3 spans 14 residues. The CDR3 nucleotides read TGTGCCTGGAGTGTAGGGACCGGAGCCGGGGAGCTGTTTTTT. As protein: CAWSVGTGAGELFF. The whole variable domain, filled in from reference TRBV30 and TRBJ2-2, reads SQTIHQWPATLVQPVGSPLSLECTVEGTSNPNLYWYRQAAGRGLQLLFYSVGIGQISSEVPQNLSASRPQDRQFILSSKKLLLSDSGFYLCAWSVGTGAGELFFGEGSRLTVL.

The DNA of the CDR3 is TGTGCCAGCAGCTTGGACCTAGCATCGGAGGGTAACATTCAGTACTTC. Protein product: CASSLDLASEGNIQYF. The rearrangement uses TRBV5-6 and TRBJ2-4; D may be TRBD2 (6 bases). This CDR3 spans 16 amino acids. The V gene's germline CDR1 is SGHDT and CDR2 YYEEEE. Trimming pared 0 bases from V and 7 bases from J, leaving 17 bases between.

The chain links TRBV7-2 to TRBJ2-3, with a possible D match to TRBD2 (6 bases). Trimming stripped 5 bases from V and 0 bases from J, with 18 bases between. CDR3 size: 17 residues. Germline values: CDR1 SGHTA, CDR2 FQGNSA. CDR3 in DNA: TGTGCCAGCAGCACGCGTCGTAGCGGAGCAAGCACAGATACGCAGTATTTT. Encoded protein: CASSTRRSGASTDTQYF.

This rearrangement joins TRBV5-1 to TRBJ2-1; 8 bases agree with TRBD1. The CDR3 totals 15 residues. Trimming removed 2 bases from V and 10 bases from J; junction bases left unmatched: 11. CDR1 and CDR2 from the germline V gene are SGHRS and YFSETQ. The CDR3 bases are TGCGCCAGCAGCTTTGAGACAGGGGAGTTCGGGGAGCAGTTCTTC. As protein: CASSFETGEFGEQFF.

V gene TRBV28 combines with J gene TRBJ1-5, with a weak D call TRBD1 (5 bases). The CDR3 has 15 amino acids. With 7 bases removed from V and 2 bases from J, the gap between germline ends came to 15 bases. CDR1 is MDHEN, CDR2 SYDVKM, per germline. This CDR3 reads CASTPGGPGNQPQHF. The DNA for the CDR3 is TGTGCCAGCACTCCCGGGGGACCAGGCAATCAGCCCCAGCATTTT.

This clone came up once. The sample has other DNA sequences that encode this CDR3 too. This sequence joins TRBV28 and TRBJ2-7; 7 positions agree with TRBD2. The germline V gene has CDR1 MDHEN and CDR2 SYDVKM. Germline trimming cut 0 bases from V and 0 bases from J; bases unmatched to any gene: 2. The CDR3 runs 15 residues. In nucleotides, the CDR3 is TGTGCCAGCAGTTTATGGGGCGGGAGCTCCTACGAGCAGTACTTC. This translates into CASSLWGGSSYEQYF.

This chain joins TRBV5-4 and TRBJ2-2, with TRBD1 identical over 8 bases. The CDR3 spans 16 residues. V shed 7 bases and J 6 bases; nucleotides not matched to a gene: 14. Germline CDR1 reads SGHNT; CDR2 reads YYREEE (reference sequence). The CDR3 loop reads CASQKPDRGVAGELFF. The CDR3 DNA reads TGTGCCAGCCAAAAACCCGACAGGGGAGTTGCCGGGGAGCTGTTTTTT.

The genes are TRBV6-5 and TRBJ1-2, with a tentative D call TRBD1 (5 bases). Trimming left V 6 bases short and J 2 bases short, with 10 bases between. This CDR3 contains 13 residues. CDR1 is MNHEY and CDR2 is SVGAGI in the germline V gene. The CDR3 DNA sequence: TGTGCCAGCAGATCCCCAGGGAACTATGGCTACACCTTC. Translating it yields CASRSPGNYGYTF.

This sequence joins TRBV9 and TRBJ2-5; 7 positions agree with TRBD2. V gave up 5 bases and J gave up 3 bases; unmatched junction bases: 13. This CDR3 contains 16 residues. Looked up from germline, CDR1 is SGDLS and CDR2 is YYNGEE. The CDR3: CASSPHGLAEEETQYF. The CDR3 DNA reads TGTGCCAGCAGTCCTCACGGCCTAGCGGAGGAAGAGACCCAGTACTTC.

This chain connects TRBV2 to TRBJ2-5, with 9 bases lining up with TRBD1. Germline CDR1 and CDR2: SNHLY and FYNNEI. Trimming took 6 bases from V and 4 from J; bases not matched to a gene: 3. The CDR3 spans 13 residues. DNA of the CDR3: TGTGCCAGCAGGGGGACAGGGTTAGAGACCCAGTACTTC. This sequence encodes CASRGTGLETQYF.